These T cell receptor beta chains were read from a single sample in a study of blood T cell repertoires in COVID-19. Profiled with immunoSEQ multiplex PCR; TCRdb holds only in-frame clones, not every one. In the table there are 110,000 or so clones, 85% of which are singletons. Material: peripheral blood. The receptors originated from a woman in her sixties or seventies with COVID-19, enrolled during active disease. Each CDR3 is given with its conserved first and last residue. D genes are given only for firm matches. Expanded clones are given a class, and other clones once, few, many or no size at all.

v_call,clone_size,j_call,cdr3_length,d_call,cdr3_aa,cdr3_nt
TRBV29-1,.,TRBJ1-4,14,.,CSVILGASNEKLFF,TGCAGCGTTATATTGGGGGCGTCTAATGAAAAACTGTTTTTT
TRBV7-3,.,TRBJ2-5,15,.,CASSLSGALSQTQYF,TGTGCCAGCAGCTTATCAGGGGCGCTTAGTCAGACCCAGTACTTC
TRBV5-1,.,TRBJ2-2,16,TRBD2,CASSLFSGGDTGELFF,TGCGCCAGCAGCTTATTTAGCGGGGGAGACACCGGGGAGCTGTTTTTT
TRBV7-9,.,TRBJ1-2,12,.,CASSEGAYGYTF,TGTGCCAGCAGCGAAGGGGCATATGGCTACACCTTC
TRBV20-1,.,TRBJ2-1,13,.,CSASVVGLGEQFF,TGCAGTGCTAGTGTCGTGGGGCTGGGTGAGCAGTTCTTC
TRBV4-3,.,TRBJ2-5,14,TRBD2,CASSQGGGSGGDNF,TGCGCCAGCAGCCAAGGAGGCGGTAGCGGGGGGGACAACTTC
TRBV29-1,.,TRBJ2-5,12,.,CSVEDGGGTQYF,TGCAGCGTTGAAGATGGCGGAGGGACCCAGTACTTC
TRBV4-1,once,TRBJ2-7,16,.,CASSQRGLVSSYEQYF,TGCGCCAGCAGCCAACGAGGACTGGTAAGCTCCTACGAGCAGTACTTC
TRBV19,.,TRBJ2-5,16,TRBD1,CASSIDQQGARETQYF,TGTGCCAGTAGTATAGATCAACAGGGGGCGCGAGAGACCCAGTACTTC
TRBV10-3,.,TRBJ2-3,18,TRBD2,CAISEEAGLAGGQDTQYF,TGTGCCATCAGTGAGGAGGCAGGACTAGCGGGGGGGCAGGATACGCAGTATTTT
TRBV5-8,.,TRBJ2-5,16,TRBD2,CASSSWTSGEQETQYF,TGTGCCAGCAGCTCCTGGACTAGCGGGGAACAAGAGACCCAGTACTTC
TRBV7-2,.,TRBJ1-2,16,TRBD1,CASSLSQGYSNYGYTF,TGTGCCAGCAGCTTATCACAGGGGTATAGTAACTATGGCTACACCTTC
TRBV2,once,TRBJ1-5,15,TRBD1,CASIEGTGGSQPQHF,TGTGCCAGCATCGAAGGTACAGGGGGAAGTCAGCCCCAGCATTTT
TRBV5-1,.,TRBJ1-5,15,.,CASSLEDSRNQPQHF,TGCGCCAGCAGCTTGGAGGACTCCCGCAATCAGCCCCAGCATTTT
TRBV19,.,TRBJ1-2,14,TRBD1,CASTASDRGYGYTF,TGTGCCAGTACCGCTTCCGACAGGGGCTATGGCTACACCTTC
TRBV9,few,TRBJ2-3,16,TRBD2,CASSGLSGESTDTQYF,TGTGCCAGCAGCGGCCTTAGCGGGGAGAGCACAGATACGCAGTATTTT
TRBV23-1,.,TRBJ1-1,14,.,CASSQSARAPEAFF,TGCGCCAGCAGTCAATCGGCGCGGGCCCCTGAAGCTTTCTTT
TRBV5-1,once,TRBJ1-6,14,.,CASSLTEPGSSLHF,TGCGCCAGCAGCTTGACAGAGCCAGGTTCATCCCTCCACTTT
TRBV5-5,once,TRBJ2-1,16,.,CASSQFYLGGGDEQFF,TGTGCCAGCAGCCAATTCTACTTAGGAGGGGGCGATGAGCAGTTCTTC
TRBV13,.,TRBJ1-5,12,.,CASSFPNQPQHF,TGTGCCAGCAGCTTCCCAAATCAGCCCCAGCATTTT
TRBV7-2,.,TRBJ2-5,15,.,CASSPRPLDQETQYF,TGTGCCAGCAGCCCGCGCCCATTAGACCAAGAGACCCAGTACTTC
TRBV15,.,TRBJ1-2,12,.,CATSEGEGGYTF,TGTGCCACCAGCGAGGGAGAGGGTGGCTACACCTTC
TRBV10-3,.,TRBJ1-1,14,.,CAITQDSMNTEAFF,TGTGCCATCACCCAAGACAGCATGAACACTGAAGCTTTCTTT
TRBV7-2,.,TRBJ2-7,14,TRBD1,CASSPTGYSYEQYF,TGTGCCAGCAGCCCGACAGGGTATTCCTACGAGCAGTACTTC
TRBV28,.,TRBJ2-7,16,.,CASSPGGAGSSYEQYF,TGTGCCAGCAGTCCAGGAGGGGCGGGGAGCTCCTACGAGCAGTACTTC
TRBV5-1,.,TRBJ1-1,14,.,CASSFLTENTEAFF,TGCGCCAGCAGCTTCCTAACAGAGAACACTGAAGCTTTCTTT
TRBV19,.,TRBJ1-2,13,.,CASWVGAVGGYTF,TGTGCCAGTTGGGTAGGGGCAGTCGGTGGCTACACCTTC
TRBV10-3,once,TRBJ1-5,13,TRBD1,CAITGDRAKPQHF,TGTGCCATCACCGGGGACAGGGCGAAGCCCCAGCATTTT
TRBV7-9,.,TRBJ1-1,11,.,CASSRVLVAFF,TGTGCCAGCAGCCGGGTTTTAGTAGCTTTCTTT
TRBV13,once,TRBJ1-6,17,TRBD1,CASRPRTGTFWNSPLHF,TGTGCCAGCAGACCGCGGACAGGAACCTTTTGGAATTCACCCCTCCACTTT
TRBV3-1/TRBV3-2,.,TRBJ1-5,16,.,CASSQGGGYSNQPQHF,TGTGCCAGCAGCCAAGGGGGAGGATATAGCAATCAGCCCCAGCATTTT
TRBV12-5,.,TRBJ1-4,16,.,CASGFQGPATNEKLFF,TGTGCTAGTGGTTTTCAGGGCCCTGCAACTAATGAAAAACTGTTTTTT
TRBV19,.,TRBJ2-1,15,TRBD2,CATKEAGGSYNEQFF,TGTGCCACCAAAGAAGCGGGGGGCTCCTACAATGAGCAGTTCTTC
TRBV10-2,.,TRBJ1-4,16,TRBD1,CASTPRAGQANEKLFF,TGCGCCAGCACCCCCCGGGCGGGACAGGCTAATGAAAAACTGTTTTTT
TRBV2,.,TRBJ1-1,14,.,CASRALTGNTEAFF,TGTGCCAGCAGAGCCTTGACAGGGAACACTGAAGCTTTCTTT
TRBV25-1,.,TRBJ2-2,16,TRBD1,CASSFLGTANTGELFF,TGTGCCAGCAGTTTCTTAGGGACAGCGAACACCGGGGAGCTGTTTTTT
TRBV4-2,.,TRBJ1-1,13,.,CASSQSREGEAFF,TGTGCCAGCAGCCAATCCAGGGAAGGTGAAGCTTTCTTT
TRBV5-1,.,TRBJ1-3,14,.,CASRRQQSGNTIYF,TGCGCCAGCAGGCGACAGCAGTCTGGAAACACCATATATTTT
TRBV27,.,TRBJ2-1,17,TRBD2,CASSYSIAGGPFGEQFF,TGTGCCAGCAGTTACTCTATAGCGGGGGGGCCGTTTGGTGAGCAGTTCTTC
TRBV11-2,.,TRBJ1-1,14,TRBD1,CASSSSPDRGEAFF,TGTGCCAGCAGCTCCTCCCCGGACAGGGGGGAAGCTTTCTTT
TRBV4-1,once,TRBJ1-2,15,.,CASSQERLTGRGPNF,TGCGCCAGCAGCCAAGAGCGGCTGACCGGACGGGGTCCAAACTTC
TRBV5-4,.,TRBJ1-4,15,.,CASSSDSTTNEKLFF,TGTGCCAGCAGTTCTGACAGTACAACTAATGAAAAACTGTTTTTT
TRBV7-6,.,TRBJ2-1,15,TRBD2,CASSLGGGSYDEQFF,TGTGCCAGCAGCTTAGGCGGGGGATCTTATGATGAGCAGTTCTTC
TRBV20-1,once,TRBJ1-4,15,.,CSASPGTGTNEKLFF,TGCAGTGCTAGTCCCGGTACAGGAACTAATGAAAAACTGTTTTTT
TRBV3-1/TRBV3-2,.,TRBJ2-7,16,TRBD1,CASSLHADRGFREQYF,TGTGCCAGCAGCCTGCATGCGGACAGGGGCTTCCGCGAGCAGTACTTC
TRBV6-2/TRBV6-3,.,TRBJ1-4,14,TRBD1,CASSYPGTGEKLFF,TGTGCCAGCAGTTACCCGGGGACAGGCGAAAAACTGTTTTTT
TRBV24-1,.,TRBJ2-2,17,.,CATSDLGRDSNTGELFF,TGTGCCACCAGTGATTTGGGCAGGGATTCGAACACCGGGGAGCTGTTTTTT
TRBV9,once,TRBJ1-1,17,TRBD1,CASSVGQGPLWNTEAFF,TGTGCCAGCAGCGTAGGACAGGGGCCCTTATGGAACACTGAAGCTTTCTTT
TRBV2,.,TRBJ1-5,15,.,CASSNDGLSNQPQHF,TGTGCCAGCAGTAATGACGGACTTAGCAATCAGCCCCAGCATTTT
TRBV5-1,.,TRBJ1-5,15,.,CASSFGGYSNQPQHF,TGCGCCAGCAGCTTTGGGGGCTATAGCAATCAGCCCCAGCATTTT
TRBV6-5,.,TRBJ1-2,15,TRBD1,CASSPLPGQGFGYTF,TGTGCCAGCAGTCCCCTCCCGGGACAGGGCTTTGGCTACACCTTC
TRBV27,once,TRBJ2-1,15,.,CASRDPKGDHNEQFF,TGTGCCAGCAGGGACCCAAAGGGGGACCACAATGAGCAGTTCTTC
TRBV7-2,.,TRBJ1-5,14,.,CASSLSLSNQPQHF,TGTGCCAGCAGCCTCAGTCTTAGCAATCAGCCCCAGCATTTT
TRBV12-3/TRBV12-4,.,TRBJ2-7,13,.,CASRSRGIYEQYF,TGTGCCAGCAGGTCTAGGGGCATCTACGAGCAGTACTTC
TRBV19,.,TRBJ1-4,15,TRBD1,CASSPTGGLNEKLFF,TGTGCCAGTAGTCCCACAGGGGGCCTGAATGAAAAACTGTTTTTT
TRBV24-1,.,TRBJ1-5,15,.,CATSDASGADQPQHF,TGTGCCACCAGTGACGCCTCTGGGGCTGATCAGCCCCAGCATTTT
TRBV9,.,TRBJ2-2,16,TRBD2,CASSVGSSGNTGELFF,TGTGCCAGCAGCGTAGGATCTAGCGGGAACACCGGGGAGCTGTTTTTT
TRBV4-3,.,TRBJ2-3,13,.,CASRRGPTDTQYF,TGCGCCAGCAGACGAGGTCCCACAGATACGCAGTATTTT
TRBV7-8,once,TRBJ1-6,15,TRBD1,CASSQGTGRGSPLHF,TGTGCCAGCAGCCAAGGGACAGGGAGAGGTTCACCCCTCCACTTT
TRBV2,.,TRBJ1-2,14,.,CASSESEWGSGYTF,TGTGCCAGCAGTGAATCCGAATGGGGCTCTGGCTACACCTTC